The clone carrying this T cell receptor (beta chain) has at least ten counts. What it binds is unknown. Donors were nominally healthy when sampled, though unrecorded immune exposures were likely. Primers: 60 Vbeta forward and 13 Jbeta reverse. Here immunoSEQ multiplex PCR was the method, and the copy in TCRdb shows in-frame clones only, minus some. The sample yields approximately 84,000 clones, 78% seen once. The record originates from a study of cytomegalovirus exposure and HLA in healthy donors. Trimming took 0 bases from V and 8 from J; bases not matched to a gene: 14. CDR1 is SGHRS and CDR2 is YFSETQ in the germline V gene. This CDR3 has 17 amino acids. Study-level findings and limits: The records held CMV serostatus as the only immune exposure information.

The source is a male donor in good health and CMV-seropositive. This rearrangement joins TRBV5-1 to TRBJ1-3; 7 bases match TRBD1. Specimen: PBMCs. The CDR3 protein is CASSLAGQGDFWDTIYF. As DNA, the CDR3 is TGCGCCAGCAGCTTGGCGGGCCAGGGGGACTTTTGGGACACCATATATTTT.